This note documents a single TCR beta chain sequence. This entry belongs to a study of immune cell composition in non-small cell lung cancer. Germline V CDR1 and CDR2: MNHEY, SVGAGI. J gave up 0 bases and V 6 bases, and 5 bases lay outside the gene matches. CDR3 length: 15 amino acids. Clones were sequenced by immunoSEQ multiplex PCR, and TCRdb holds only the in-frame ones, with some missing. The data contain approximately 14,000 clones, about 70% of them singletons. The source of this sequence is a human donor with non-small cell lung cancer. Specimen: lung tumor tissue. The chain uses TRBV6-5 and TRBJ1-3; 7 nucleotides align to TRBD1. The CDR3 region has the DNA TGTGCCAGCAGACGCGACAGGGTCTCTGGAAACACCATATATTTT. Amino acid sequence: CASRRDRVSGNTIYF.